These 14 T cell receptor beta chains originate from one sample sequenced in a study of blood T cell repertoires in COVID-19. Generated by immunoSEQ multiplex PCR, the TCRdb table keeps only in-frame clones and is missing some. This table holds approximately 190,000 clones, about 80% found once. Material for sequencing was PBMCs or T cells enriched from blood (not recorded which). The receptors derive from a woman aged 55-69 years with acute COVID-19.

This sequence joins TRBV5-1 and TRBJ2-5, with 9 bases fitting TRBD1. The V gene's germline CDR1 is SGHRS and CDR2 YFSETQ. This CDR3 region has 15 residues. Trimming removed 4 bases from V and 4 bases from J; junction bases left unmatched: 8. The CDR3 nucleotides read TGCGCCAGCAGCCGCAGGACAGGGGAGGGAGAGACCCAGTACTTC. Translating gives CASSRRTGEGETQYF.

The chain uses TRBV5-6 and TRBJ2-1; 7 bases map to TRBD1. Germline V gives CDR1 SGHDT, CDR2 YYEEEE. The CDR3 has 12 amino acids. Trimming removed 7 bases from V and 10 bases from J; junction bases left unmatched: 8. The CDR3: CASARPTGEQFF. The CDR3 DNA reads TGTGCCAGCGCGAGACCGACAGGGGAGCAGTTCTTC.

The genes are TRBV3-1 (or the pseudogene TRBV3-2) and TRBJ1-4; D is unclear. V lost 1 base, J lost 8 bases, and 14 bases lay in between. CDR1 is LGHDT and CDR2 is YNNKEL in the germline V gene (reference sequence). CDR3 length equals 15 residues. In DNA, the CDR3 is TGTGCCAGCAGCCAAGCATGGCAGGTCGACGAAAAACTGTTTTTT. Translating it yields CASSQAWQVDEKLFF.

The chain employs TRBV7-9 and TRBJ1-2; D gene ambiguous. This CDR3 region has 16 residues. Germline V gene sequence: CDR1 SEHNR, CDR2 FQNEAQ (reference sequence). V lost 1 base, J lost 4 bases, and 16 bases lay in between. Written as DNA, the CDR3 is TGTGCCAGCAGCTTAGGGCCGACGGGTCGGTCCTATGGCTACACCTTC. Translated: CASSLGPTGRSYGYTF.

The gene calls are TRBV18 and TRBJ1-4, with TRBD1 matching over 7 bases. The CDR3 has 16 residues. Germline values: CDR1 KGHSH, CDR2 LQKENI. After removal of 4 bases from V and 5 bases from J, the junction contained 10 bases not matched to a gene. CDR3 in amino acids: CASSRSPGTENEKLFF. In DNA, the CDR3 is TGTGCCAGCTCACGAAGCCCCGGGACAGAAAATGAAAAACTGTTTTTT.

The chain carries TRBV6-5 and TRBJ2-3, with a possible D match to TRBD2 (5 bases). Germline V gene lookup returns CDR1 MNHEY and CDR2 SVGAGI. The V end was cut by 0 bases, the J end by 4 bases, with 14 bases between. The CDR3 loop spans 16 amino acids. The CDR3 bases are TGTGCCAGCAGTTACTCCTTCGCGGGCGACGCAGATACGCAGTATTTT. It codes for CASSYSFAGDADTQYF.

The chain uses TRBV10-3 and TRBJ1-2; TRBD1 matches at 9 bases. Germline V CDR1 and CDR2: ENHRY, SYGVKD. The CDR3 sequence is 16 residues long. Trimming at V came to 10 bases and at J to 3 bases, leaving 15 bases not matched to a gene. As DNA, the CDR3 is TGTGCCACGACTTACGGGAAGACAGGGGGAGACTATGGCTACACCTTC. Its protein is CATTYGKTGGDYGYTF.

The V call is TRBV2, the J call TRBJ2-7; TRBD2 matches at 10 bases. V was pared by 7 bases and J by 4 bases, with 4 bases of the junction left unmatched. CDR3 length: 13 amino acids. Germline V gene sequence: CDR1 SNHLY, CDR2 FYNNEI. The CDR3 here is CASKEREGYEQYF. In DNA form, the CDR3 reads TGTGCCAGCAAGGAGCGGGAGGGGTACGAGCAGTACTTC.

The rearrangement joins TRBV28 to TRBJ1-5; no clear D. CDR3 length: 14 residues. Looked up from germline, CDR1 is MDHEN and CDR2 is SYDVKM. Trimming took 2 bases from V and 5 from J, leaving 10 bases between them. The DNA for the CDR3 is TGTGCCAGCAGTTTAGAACAGATACATCAGCCCCAGCATTTT. Translation gives CASSLEQIHQPQHF.

This clone has only a few counts. The chain recombines TRBV5-1 with TRBJ2-5; D unclear. Germline V lookup: CDR1 SGHRS, CDR2 YFSETQ. The CDR3 covers 12 residues. Trimming pared 3 bases from V and 0 bases from J, leaving 3 bases between. The CDR3 is CASSSYQETQYF. In DNA form, the CDR3 reads TGCGCCAGCAGCTCATACCAAGAGACCCAGTACTTC.

The genes are TRBV9 and TRBJ1-2; D is unclear. This CDR3 comprises 12 residues. CDR1 and CDR2 (germline): SGDLS, YYNGEE. The V and J ends lost 0 bases and 3 bases respectively, with 3 bases between them. The CDR3 region is CASSVAHYGYTF. For the CDR3, the DNA is TGTGCCAGCAGCGTAGCTCACTATGGCTACACCTTC.

The chain joins TRBV6-2 or TRBV6-3 to TRBJ2-7; 8 nucleotides agree with TRBD1. CDR1 MNHEY and CDR2 SVGEGT come from the germline V gene. Trimming at V came to 6 bases and at J to 6 bases, leaving 13 bases not matched to a gene. The CDR3 sequence is 15 residues long. The CDR3 nucleotides are TGTGCCAGCAGCCCAGGGGGCCCAGGGGCTCGCGAGCAGTACTTC. It specifies CASSPGGPGAREQYF.

V and J are TRBV5-1 and TRBJ2-3, with a tentative D call TRBD2 (6 bases). The germline V gene encodes CDR1 SGHRS and CDR2 YFSETQ. CDR3 length: 15 residues. The V end was cut by 1 base, the J end by 3 bases, with 12 bases between. The CDR3 DNA reads TGCGCCAGCAGCTTGTCACTAGGAGGGACAGATACGCAGTATTTT. Translating gives CASSLSLGGTDTQYF.

Here the CDR3 reads CASSLSAGKLFF. The CDR3 DNA is TGCGCCAGCAGCTTGTCGGCAGGGAAGCTGTTTTTT. V usage is TRBV5-1 and J usage is TRBJ2-2; a possible D gene is TRBD1 (5 bases). CDR3 length: 12 amino acids. With 1 base removed from V and 12 bases from J, the gap between germline ends came to 10 bases. Germline-derived CDR1 and CDR2 are SGHRS and YFSETQ.